The T cell receptor beta chain described here comes from a study of PD-L1 blockade in urothelial cancer. Study-wide context: As for prior chemotherapy regimens, patients had received 0 to 3. When blood samples were assessed, the median T cell count was 141,255. Study-wide points: Below-median TCR clonality that was measured in pretreatment blood predicted better survival.

Indicated time point: pretreatment peripheral blood. Comments on this clone: The antigen is undetermined.

This CDR3 has 15 amino acids. V shed 5 bases, J shed 1 base, and the junction held 6 bases outside the gene matches. Germline lookup yields CDR1 SGHNT and CDR2 YENEEA. Method: immunoSEQ multiplex PCR; TCRdb's copy keeps in-frame clones and lacks some. The table lists around 100,000 clones, about nine tenths of them singletons, with roughly 2% in the top ten. The sequenced sample was PBMCs, obtained around atezolizumab (anti-PD-L1) treatment. The TCR originated in a man between 60 and 70 years old with urothelial cancer. The chain combines TRBV11-3 with TRBJ2-7; 9 bases align to TRBD2. This CDR3 is CASSMTSGSSYEQYF. The CDR3 nucleotides are TGTGCCAGCAGCATGACTAGCGGTTCTTCCTACGAGCAGTACTTC.